This T cell receptor (beta chain) was observed in a study of cytomegalovirus exposure and HLA in healthy donors. The donors were in the approximately 130-subject validation cohort, distinct from the roughly 700-subject first cohort. Overall study results and limits: In the 120 validation repertoires, about 95% of cluster scores exceeded 0, per a later analysis. The study flagged 150 to 200 TCR beta chains as cytomegalovirus-associated. Reportedly, diagnosis of cytomegalovirus status by the classifier showed high specificity and sensitivity.

Details on this clone: What it binds is not known.

The protocol was immunoSEQ multiplex PCR, while the TCRdb copy is restricted to in-frame clones and leaves out a portion. The sample shows 98,000 or so clones, approximately 94% of them seen only once. The V and J ends lost 3 bases and 2 bases, in that order; junction bases with no gene match: 6. The germline V gene encodes CDR1 SGHAT and CDR2 FQNNGV. This CDR3 contains 16 residues. This rearrangement joins TRBV11-2 to TRBJ2-3, with TRBD2 matching 9 bases. The sample was PBMCs. The clonotype was recovered from a woman under 30 in good health and CMV-seronegative. The CDR3 protein is CASSLGTSGHTDTQYF. The CDR3 bases are TGTGCCAGCAGCTTGGGAACTAGCGGGCACACAGATACGCAGTATTTT.